This T cell receptor beta chain was sequenced in a study of T cell responses to AZD1222 COVID-19 vaccine. Study-wide points: Per reports, nearly half of all spike-specific TCRs target regions that are unmutated in variants. Repertoire sampling occurred only after the peak T cell response. Spike-spanning, vaccine-associated CD4 TCRs were dominant at 160-218 and 743-854.

V dropped 3 bases and J dropped 5; count of bases not matched to a gene: 11. Germline CDR1 KGHDR, CDR2 SFDVKD. This CDR3 is built from 18 residues. Assay used: immunoSEQ multiplex PCR; TCRdb lists only in-frame clones, some missing. The sample records about 150,000 clones, just over 90% being singletons. Regarding this clone: What it binds is unknown.

Specimen: peripheral blood, collected on day 0 of AZD1222 vaccination. The chain has TRBV24-1 and TRBJ2-7; 14 bases fit TRBD2. This receptor was obtained from an adult in good health. The CDR3 protein is CATSDPAYPGLAGDEQYF. The CDR3 DNA follows: TGTGCCACCAGTGATCCGGCCTATCCGGGACTAGCGGGAGACGAGCAGTACTTC.